Listed here are 30 T cell receptor beta chains from one sample, sequenced in a study of HIV-infected patients and healthy controls. Alpha and beta constant-region primers primed reverse transcription of 500 to 550 ng RNA. Using multiplexing indices, alpha and beta chain libraries were generated apart by chain-specific third strand synthesis. TCRdb independently ran MiXCR on the 5' RACE reads; one entry per CDR3 protein. The repertoire consists of some 19,000 distinct CDR3 sequences, with around 10% occurring once and the leading ten covering around 3.3%. No cell fractionation was done, so the repertoire covers all unsorted peripheral blood T cells. Specimen: blood. The receptor set was obtained from an adult in good health.

This clonotype came up many times. V and J are TRBV5-1 and TRBJ1-4; D not certain. This CDR3 has 14 amino acids. Germline-derived CDR1 and CDR2 are SGHRS and YFSETQ. Trimming shortened V by 0 bases and J by 8 bases, and 11 bases separated the two germline ends. CDR3 region: CASSLDGSEEKLFF. CDR3 bases: TGCGCCAGCAGCTTGGACGGGTCGGAGGAAAAACTGTTTTTT.

This clonotype has at least ten counts. V is TRBV6-5 and J is TRBJ1-4, with 9 bases aligning to TRBD1. The CDR3 runs to 17 residues. V shed 1 base, J shed 0 bases, and the junction held 3 bases outside the gene matches. In germline, CDR1 is MNHEY, CDR2 SVGAGI. CDR3 residues: CASSYLGQGATNEKLFF. CDR3 DNA: TGTGCCAGCAGTTACTTGGGACAGGGCGCAACTAATGAAAAACTGTTTTTT.

This clonotype has ten or more counts. The chain links TRBV6-5 to TRBJ1-2, with D perhaps TRBD1 (5 bases). Looked up from germline, CDR1 is MNHEY and CDR2 is SVGAGI. V lost 8 bases and J 4 bases, leaving 17 bases between the germline ends. The CDR3 is 14 residues long. The DNA of the CDR3 is TGTGCCAGCGCCTCAGGGCAGGCGCCCTATGGCTACACCTTC. It specifies CASASGQAPYGYTF.

In this sample, this clonotype is medium-sized. The chain is built from TRBV6-2 or TRBV6-3 and TRBJ1-5; D unresolved. The CDR3 runs to 14 residues. Germline CDR1 is MNHEY and CDR2 is SVGEGT. Trimming cost V 1 base and J 4 bases, with 8 bases left between them. The CDR3 DNA sequence: TGTGCCAGCAGTTACTGGCGGGGAAATCAGCCCCAGCATTTT. Its protein is CASSYWRGNQPQHF.

Ten or more counts support this clonotype. The genes are TRBV6-5 and TRBJ2-3; 10 bases map to TRBD1. The CDR3 runs 18 residues. V lost 2 bases and J lost 2; bases outside the gene matches: 10. CDR1 is MNHEY and CDR2 is SVGAGI in the germline V gene. The CDR3 spells CASSYASPGTGDTDTQYF. The CDR3 DNA reads TGTGCCAGCAGTTACGCCTCCCCAGGGACAGGGGACACAGATACGCAGTATTTT.

Sample share makes this clonotype medium-sized. This sequence joins TRBV2 and TRBJ1-5; tentatively, D is TRBD1 (5 bases). V dropped 7 bases and J dropped 6 bases, with 16 bases sitting between them. Per the germline V gene, CDR1 is SNHLY and CDR2 is FYNNEI. This CDR3 is 14 amino acids long. CDR3 nucleotide sequence: TGTGCCAGCAATTACAAGCCCGGGGGTCAGCCCCAGCATTTT. It is translated as CASNYKPGGQPQHF.

CDR3 coding DNA: TGCAGCGTTGCAGGGACTAGCTACGAGCAGTACTTC. Its protein product is CSVAGTSYEQYF. This sequence joins TRBV29-1 and TRBJ2-7; 8 bases align to TRBD2. V lost 4 bases to trimming and J lost 3 bases; unmatched junction nucleotides: 2. The germline V gene encodes CDR1 SQVTM and CDR2 ANQGSEA. The CDR3 is 12 amino acids.

The chain has TRBV3-1 and TRBJ2-3; possible D gene TRBD1, 6 bases. Trimming took 10 bases from V and 4 from J, leaving 18 bases between them. CDR3 length equals 14 residues. Germline V CDR1 and CDR2: LGHDT, YNNKEL (reference sequence). This CDR3 reads CAIALQGSPDTQYF. The CDR3 region has the DNA TGTGCCATCGCGCTACAGGGTTCGCCAGATACGCAGTATTTT.

Ten or more counts support this clonotype. This chain connects TRBV7-8 to TRBJ1-5, with TRBD1 as a possible D gene (6 bases). Trimming shortened V by 5 bases and J by 2 bases, and 19 bases separated the two germline ends. There are 17 residues in the CDR3. Germline V lookup: CDR1 SGHVS, CDR2 FQNEAQ. CDR3 bases: TGTGCCAGCAGCCGAGAGCTGGGGGGCCATGGCAATCAGCCCCAGCATTTT. Protein product: CASSRELGGHGNQPQHF.

This clonotype is judged medium-sized (0.01 to 0.1%). The chain employs TRBV28 and TRBJ1-1; D gene unclear. V lost 7 bases, J lost 4 bases, and 19 bases lay in between. CDR1 is MDHEN and CDR2 is SYDVKM in the germline V gene. The CDR3 consists of 15 residues. The CDR3 DNA follows: TGTGCCAGCAACTCACCGGCGGGGTTCCGCACTGAAGCTTTCTTT. It is translated as CASNSPAGFRTEAFF.

This clonotype turned up a few times. This chain links TRBV28 with TRBJ2-7, with D perhaps given as TRBD1 or TRBD2 (7 bases each). This CDR3 region has 15 residues. V was trimmed by 5 bases and J by 4 bases, leaving 18 bases between them. The germline gives CDR1 MDHEN, CDR2 SYDVKM. In DNA form, the CDR3 reads TGTGCCAGCAGTCCGCGACAGGGAGGGAAGTACGAGCAGTACTTC. This translates into CASSPRQGGKYEQYF.

This chain joins TRBV30 and TRBJ1-4, with D possibly TRBD1 on 6 matching bases. CDR3 length equals 15 residues. Trimming left V 1 base short and J 3 bases short, with 12 bases between. Germline V CDR1 and CDR2: GTSNPN, SVGIG (reference sequence). The CDR3 DNA is TGTGCCTGGAGTGCCTGGGGGCAGCCTAATGAAAAACTGTTTTTT. Translation gives CAWSAWGQPNEKLFF.

J is TRBJ2-7 and V is TRBV20-1; possible D gene TRBD2, 6 bases. The CDR3 covers 12 residues. Germline assignment: CDR1 DFQATT and CDR2 SNEGSKA (reference sequence). Trimming shortened V by 0 bases and J by 4 bases, and 7 bases separated the two germline ends. This CDR3 reads CSARDAGYEQYF. In DNA, the CDR3 is TGCAGTGCTAGAGATGCGGGGTACGAGCAGTACTTC.

This clonotype has only a few counts. This chain joins TRBV6-5 and TRBJ2-7; TRBD2 agrees at 7 bases. In germline, CDR1 is MNHEY, CDR2 SVGAGI. This CDR3 has 14 amino acids. V was clipped by 6 bases and J by 5 bases; unmatched bases: 10. This CDR3 is CASSSGRETDEQYF. As DNA, the CDR3 is TGTGCCAGCAGCTCCGGGCGGGAGACCGACGAGCAGTACTTC.

The chain employs TRBV20-1 and TRBJ2-3, with D perhaps TRBD2 (5 bases). Germline assignment: CDR1 DFQATT and CDR2 SNEGSKA (reference sequence). This CDR3 spans 12 amino acids. The germline V and J ends were trimmed by 3 bases and 6 bases, with 10 bases remaining between them. CDR3 DNA sequence: TGCAGTGCTAGTCCCACGGGGGATACGCAGTATTTT. It is translated as CSASPTGDTQYF.

This clonotype was counted ten times or more. The chain uses TRBV7-9 and TRBJ2-5, with TRBD2 identical over 13 bases. Per the germline V gene, CDR1 is SEHNR and CDR2 is FQNEAQ (reference sequence). There are 16 residues in the CDR3. Trimming took 1 base from V and 9 from J; bases not matched to a gene: 8. The CDR3 nucleotides read TGTGCCAGCAGCTTAGGAGGGACTAGCGGGGTCCGGTCCCAGTACTTC. Protein sequence: CASSLGGTSGVRSQYF.

In its sample, this clonotype was seen many times. The rearrangement joins TRBV6-2 or TRBV6-3 to TRBJ2-1; 10 positions agree with TRBD1. The J segment lost 3 bases and the V segment lost 5 bases, leaving 4 bases of the junction unmatched. CDR1 is MNHEY and CDR2 is SVGEGT in the germline V gene. The CDR3 spans 15 residues. This chain's CDR3 is CASSTGTGDYNEQFF. CDR3 sequence (DNA): TGTGCCAGCAGTACCGGGACAGGGGACTACAATGAGCAGTTCTTC.

The chain couples TRBV6-1 to TRBJ2-5; D may correspond to TRBD1 or TRBD2 (5 bases each). Germline-derived CDR1 and CDR2 are MNHNS and SASEGT. The CDR3 covers 16 residues. Trimming took off 0 bases at V and 1 base at J, with 12 bases between the two ends. This CDR3 reads CASSEAPVGVQETQYF. The CDR3 bases are TGTGCCAGCAGTGAAGCGCCTGTGGGGGTCCAAGAGACCCAGTACTTC.

This clonotype was seen many times. The V and J genes are TRBV29-1 and TRBJ2-1; perhaps TRBD2 as D (5 bases). CDR1 is SQVTM, CDR2 ANQGSEA, per germline. The germline V and J ends were trimmed by 4 bases and 0 bases, with 7 bases remaining between them. The CDR3 is 13 amino acids. CDR3 bases: TGCAGCGTTGTCCGGGACTCCTACAATGAGCAGTTCTTC. Translation gives CSVVRDSYNEQFF.

At least ten counts were recorded for this clonotype. The chain has TRBV10-1 and TRBJ2-5, with TRBD2 matching over 9 bases. V was pared by 3 bases and J by 1 base, with 6 bases of the junction left unmatched. Germline V gene sequence: CDR1 WNHNN, CDR2 SYGVQD (reference sequence). CDR3 size: 16 residues. Here the CDR3 reads CASSDLQAGGQETQYF. For the CDR3, the DNA is TGCGCCAGCAGTGATCTACAAGCGGGAGGCCAAGAGACCCAGTACTTC.

At least ten counts were recorded for this clonotype. The gene calls are TRBV3-1 and TRBJ2-2; TRBD2 aligns across 9 bases. After removal of 0 bases from V and 5 bases from J, the junction contained 4 bases not matched to a gene. CDR1 and CDR2 (germline): LGHDT, YNNKEL (reference sequence). This CDR3 comprises 16 residues. The CDR3 sequence: CASSQDPSGTTGELFF. The CDR3, as DNA: TGTGCCAGCAGCCAAGACCCTAGCGGGACGACCGGGGAGCTGTTTTTT.

Within the sample, this clonotype is medium-sized. V gene TRBV10-3 combines with J gene TRBJ2-1; TRBD2 aligns across 7 bases. V shed 2 bases and J 0 bases; nucleotides not matched to a gene: 4. Germline V CDR1 and CDR2: ENHRY, SYGVKD. The CDR3 has 16 amino acids. The CDR3 is CAISEGASGSYNEQFF. The CDR3 nucleotides read TGTGCCATCAGTGAGGGGGCTAGCGGCTCCTACAATGAGCAGTTCTTC.

In this sample, this clonotype is medium-sized (0.01 to 0.1%). Written as DNA, the CDR3 is TGTGCCAGCAGCCAAGAGTACGGAGAGACAGATACGCAGTATTTT. Translation: CASSQEYGETDTQYF. The genes are TRBV14 and TRBJ2-3; D call uncertain. This CDR3 is built from 15 residues. The V gene lost 0 bases and the J gene lost 3 bases, with 10 bases spanning the gap. Germline CDR1 SGHDN, CDR2 FVKESK. Variable domain in full (rest from reference TRBV14 and TRBJ2-3): EAGVTQFPSHSVIEKGQTVTLRCDPISGHDNLYWYRRVMGKEIKFLLHFVKESKQDESGMPNNRFLAERTGGTYSTLKVQPAELEDSGVYFCASSQEYGETDTQYFGPGTRLTVL.

This clonotype is categorized as medium-sized. The gene calls are TRBV7-2 and TRBJ2-3; D is perhaps TRBD2 (6 bases). The CDR3 consists of 16 residues. Germline loops: CDR1 SGHTA, CDR2 FQGNSA. The V end lost 5 bases, the J end lost 0 bases, and 15 bases lay between the germline ends. CDR3 sequence reads: CASSPSTSWSTDTQYF. In DNA form, the CDR3 reads TGTGCCAGCAGCCCCAGCACTAGCTGGAGCACAGATACGCAGTATTTT.

This clonotype is medium-sized within its sample. The V gene is TRBV12-3 or TRBV12-4, the J gene TRBJ2-7; D not certain. The CDR3 spans 12 residues. V lost 2 bases, J lost 9 bases, and 11 bases lay in between. CDR3 coding DNA: TGTGCCAGCAGTTTATCTGGCCAAGGGCAGTACTTC. Its translation: CASSLSGQGQYF.

This rearrangement joins TRBV10-3 to TRBJ2-7; 9 nucleotides agree with TRBD2. This CDR3 has 15 residues. Germline lookup yields CDR1 ENHRY and CDR2 SYGVKD. J lost 3 bases, V lost 2 bases, and 5 bases had no gene match. As DNA, the CDR3 is TGTGCCATCAGTGAGCTAGCGGGGCCGGACTACGAGCAGTACTTC. Its translation: CAISELAGPDYEQYF.

There are many counts of this clonotype. The chain employs TRBV6-5 and TRBJ2-3, with TRBD2 as a possible D gene (6 bases). The CDR3 spans 15 residues. V gave up 7 bases and J gave up 3 bases, with 17 bases separating them. Per the germline V gene, CDR1 is MNHEY and CDR2 is SVGAGI. The CDR3 loop reads CASTRGGTVTDTQYF. The CDR3 nucleotides read TGTGCCAGCACCCGTGGGGGGACTGTTACAGATACGCAGTATTTT.

Ten or more counts support this clonotype. The chain recombines TRBV6-6 with TRBJ1-1, with TRBD1 as a possible D gene (6 bases). CDR3 size: 13 residues. V lost 6 bases and J lost 3, with 11 bases in between. The germline V gene encodes CDR1 MNHNY and CDR2 SVGAGI (reference sequence). The CDR3 coding sequence is TGTGCCAGCAGCCCACAGGGCTACACTGAAGCTTTCTTT. Residues: CASSPQGYTEAFF.

This clonotype qualifies as large. The chain is built from TRBV27 and TRBJ2-1, with TRBD2 matching 10 bases. Trimming removed 5 bases from V and 10 bases from J; junction bases left unmatched: 14. From germline, CDR1 is MNHEY and CDR2 SMNVEV (reference sequence). The CDR3 extends over 16 amino acids. CDR3 sequence (DNA): TGTGCCAGCAGTCCCCGGATAGCGGGAGGATCTCCCGAGCAGTTCTTC. Translated: CASSPRIAGGSPEQFF.

This clonotype occurred many times. The chain joins TRBV2 to TRBJ2-7; D ambiguous. CDR3 size: 12 residues. Trimming pared 10 bases from V and 4 bases from J, leaving 14 bases between. The germline V gene encodes CDR1 SNHLY and CDR2 FYNNEI. The CDR3 spells CATGRLTYEQYF. For the CDR3, the DNA is TGTGCCACCGGGCGCCTCACGTACGAGCAGTACTTC. Using reference TRBV2 and TRBJ2-7 for the parts outside the CDR3, the full variable domain is EPEVTQTPSHQVTQMGQEVILRCVPISNHLYFYWYRQILGQKVEFLVSFYNNEISEKSEIFDDQFSVERPDGSNFTLKIRSTKLEDSAMYFCATGRLTYEQYFGPGTRLTVT.